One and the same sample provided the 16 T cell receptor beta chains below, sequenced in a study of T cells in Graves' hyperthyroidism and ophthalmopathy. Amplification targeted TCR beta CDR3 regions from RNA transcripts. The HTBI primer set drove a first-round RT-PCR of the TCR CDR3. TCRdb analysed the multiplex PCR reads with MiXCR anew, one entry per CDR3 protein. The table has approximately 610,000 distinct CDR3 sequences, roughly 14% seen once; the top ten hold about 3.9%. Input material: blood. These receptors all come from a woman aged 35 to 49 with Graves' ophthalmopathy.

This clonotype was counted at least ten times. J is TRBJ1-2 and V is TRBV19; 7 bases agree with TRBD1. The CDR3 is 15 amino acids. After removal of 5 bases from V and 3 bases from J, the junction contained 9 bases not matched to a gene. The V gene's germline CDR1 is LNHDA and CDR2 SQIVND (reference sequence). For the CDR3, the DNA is TGTGCCAGTAGTCCACCCCCAGGGGGGCACTATGGCTACACCTTC. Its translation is CASSPPPGGHYGYTF.

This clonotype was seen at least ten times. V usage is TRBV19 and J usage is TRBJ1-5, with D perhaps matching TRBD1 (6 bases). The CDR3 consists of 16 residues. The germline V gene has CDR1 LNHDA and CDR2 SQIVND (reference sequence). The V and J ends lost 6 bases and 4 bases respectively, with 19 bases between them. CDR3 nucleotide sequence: TGTGCCAGTAGATCAACAGGGTTCGGTGGGAATCAGCCCCAGCATTTT. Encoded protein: CASRSTGFGGNQPQHF.

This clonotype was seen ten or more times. The CDR3 region is CASSALGFGETQYF. DNA of the CDR3: TGTGCCAGCAGCGCCCTAGGTTTCGGGGAGACCCAGTACTTC. This chain joins TRBV9 and TRBJ2-5; D gene ambiguous. V gave up 3 bases and J gave up 5 bases, with 14 bases separating them. The CDR3 consists of 14 residues. Germline V lookup: CDR1 SGDLS, CDR2 YYNGEE.

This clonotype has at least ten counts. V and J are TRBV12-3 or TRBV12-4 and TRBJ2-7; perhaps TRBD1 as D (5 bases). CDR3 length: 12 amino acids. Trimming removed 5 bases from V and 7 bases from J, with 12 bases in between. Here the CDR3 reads CASSPRQSEQYF. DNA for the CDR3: TGTGCCAGCAGTCCTCGACAGAGTGAGCAGTACTTC.

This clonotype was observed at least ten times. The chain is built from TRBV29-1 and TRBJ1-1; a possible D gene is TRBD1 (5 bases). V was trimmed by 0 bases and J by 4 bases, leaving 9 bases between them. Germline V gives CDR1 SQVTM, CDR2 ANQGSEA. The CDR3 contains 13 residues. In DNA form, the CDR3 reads TGCAGCGTTGAAGATGGGACGGGCACTGAAGCTTTCTTT. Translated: CSVEDGTGTEAFF.

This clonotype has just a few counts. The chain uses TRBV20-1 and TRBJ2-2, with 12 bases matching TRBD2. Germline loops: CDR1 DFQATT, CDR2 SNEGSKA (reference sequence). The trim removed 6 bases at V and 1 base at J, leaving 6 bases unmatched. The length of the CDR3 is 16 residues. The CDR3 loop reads CSAKTSGRGNTGELFF. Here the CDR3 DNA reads TGCAGTGCAAAGACTAGCGGGAGAGGGAACACCGGGGAGCTGTTTTTT.

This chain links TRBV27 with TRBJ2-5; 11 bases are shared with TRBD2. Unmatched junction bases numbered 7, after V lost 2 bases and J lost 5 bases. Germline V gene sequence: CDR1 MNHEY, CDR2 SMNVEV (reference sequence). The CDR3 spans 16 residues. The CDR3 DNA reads TGTGCCAGCAGTTTAGTTAGCGGGAGGGTGACCGAGACCCAGTACTTC. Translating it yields CASSLVSGRVTETQYF.

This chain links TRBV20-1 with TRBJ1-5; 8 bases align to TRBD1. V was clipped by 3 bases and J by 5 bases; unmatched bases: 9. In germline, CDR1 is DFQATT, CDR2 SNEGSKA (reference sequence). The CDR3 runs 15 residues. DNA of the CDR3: TGCAGTGCTAGCGTTCCGGACAGGGAGGATCAGCCCCAGCATTTT. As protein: CSASVPDREDQPQHF.

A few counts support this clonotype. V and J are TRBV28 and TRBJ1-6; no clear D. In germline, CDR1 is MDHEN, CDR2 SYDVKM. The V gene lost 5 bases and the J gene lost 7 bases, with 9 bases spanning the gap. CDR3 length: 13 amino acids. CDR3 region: CASSITGNSPLHF. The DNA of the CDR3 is TGTGCCAGCAGTATCACGGGGAATTCACCCCTCCACTTT.

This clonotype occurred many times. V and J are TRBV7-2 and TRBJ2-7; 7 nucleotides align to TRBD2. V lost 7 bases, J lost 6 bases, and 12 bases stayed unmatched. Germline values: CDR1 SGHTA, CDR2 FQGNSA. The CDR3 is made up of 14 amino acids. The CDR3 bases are TGTGCCAGCACCCCGAAGCGGGGCTTTGGCGAGCAGTACTTC. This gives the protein CASTPKRGFGEQYF.

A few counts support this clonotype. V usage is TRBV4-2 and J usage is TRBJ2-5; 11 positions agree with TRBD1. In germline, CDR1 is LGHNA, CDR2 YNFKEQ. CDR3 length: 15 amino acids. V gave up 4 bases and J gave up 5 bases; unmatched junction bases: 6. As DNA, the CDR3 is TGTGCCAGCAGCCGCGGACAGGGGGCAGGGGAGACCCAGTACTTC. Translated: CASSRGQGAGETQYF.

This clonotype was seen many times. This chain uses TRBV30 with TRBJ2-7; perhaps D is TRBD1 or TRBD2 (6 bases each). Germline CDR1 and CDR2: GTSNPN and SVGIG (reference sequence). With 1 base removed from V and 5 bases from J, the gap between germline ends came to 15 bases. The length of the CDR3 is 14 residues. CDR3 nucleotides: TGTGCCTGGAGTGACGGGGGCCGGGAGAACGAGCAGTACTTC. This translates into CAWSDGGRENEQYF.

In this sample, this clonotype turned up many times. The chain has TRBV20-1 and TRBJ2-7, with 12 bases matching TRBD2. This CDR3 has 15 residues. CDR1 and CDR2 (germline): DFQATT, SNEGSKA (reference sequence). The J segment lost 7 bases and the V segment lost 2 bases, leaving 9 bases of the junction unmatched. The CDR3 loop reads CSARKLAGGPQEQYF. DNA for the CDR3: TGCAGTGCTAGAAAGCTAGCGGGAGGGCCTCAAGAGCAGTACTTC.

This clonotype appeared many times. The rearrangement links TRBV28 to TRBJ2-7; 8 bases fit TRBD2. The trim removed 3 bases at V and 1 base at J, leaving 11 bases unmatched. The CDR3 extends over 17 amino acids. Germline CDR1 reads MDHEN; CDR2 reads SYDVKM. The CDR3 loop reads CASSFGNLAGTSYEQYF. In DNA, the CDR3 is TGTGCCAGCAGTTTTGGCAACTTAGCGGGAACGTCCTACGAGCAGTACTTC.

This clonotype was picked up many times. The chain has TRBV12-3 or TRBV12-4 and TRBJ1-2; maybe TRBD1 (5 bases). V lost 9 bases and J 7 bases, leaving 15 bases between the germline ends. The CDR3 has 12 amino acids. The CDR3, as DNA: TGTGCCAGAAAGGCAGGGTTAGGTGGCTACACCTTC. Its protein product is CARKAGLGGYTF.

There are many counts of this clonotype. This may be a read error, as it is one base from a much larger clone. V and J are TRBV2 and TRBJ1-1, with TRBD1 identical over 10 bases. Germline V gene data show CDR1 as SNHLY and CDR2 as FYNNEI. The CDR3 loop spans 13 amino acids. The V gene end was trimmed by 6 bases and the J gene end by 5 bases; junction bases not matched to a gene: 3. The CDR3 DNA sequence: TGTGCCAGCAGCGGACAGGGGGAAACTGAAGCTTTCTTT. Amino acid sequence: CASSGQGETEAFF.